A selection of T cell receptor beta chains follows, all from one sample in a study of CD8 T cells in Susac syndrome. TCRdb ran MiXCR on the immunoSEQ multiplex PCR reads and lists one entry per CDR3 protein. The sample consists of 100,000 to 150,000 distinct CDR3 sequences, just under 95% of them appearing once. The sequencing sample was made of CD8+ T cells from PBMCs. The receptors come from a human donor with Susac syndrome. The CDR3 runs from the conserved cysteine through the conserved F or W. The D gene is left open where the match is weak. Expanded clones get a size class; other rows say once, few or many, or leave the size out.

D gene	V gene	J gene	clone size	CDR3 protein	CDR3 DNA
.	TRBV20-1	TRBJ1-4	.	CSARSRDPGGEKLFF	TGCAGTGCTCGATCCCGGGACCCGGGGGGCGAAAAACTGTTTTTT
TRBD1	TRBV15	TRBJ1-6	.	CATSKRDRADSPLHF	TGTGCCACCAGCAAAAGGGACAGGGCTGATTCACCCCTCCACTTT
TRBD1	TRBV7-8	TRBJ2-7	.	CASSSTGTGYYEQYF	TGTGCCAGCAGCTCAACGGGGACAGGGTACTACGAGCAGTACTTC
.	TRBV27	TRBJ1-1	.	CASSSPGFTEAFF	TGTGCCAGCAGTTCCCCAGGGTTCACTGAAGCTTTCTTT
.	TRBV25-1	TRBJ2-4	.	CASSESGLAKNIQYF	TGTGCCAGCAGTGAATCAGGGTTAGCCAAAAACATTCAGTACTTC
.	TRBV7-8	TRBJ2-1	once	CASRWQGAEFFRDEQFF	TGTGCCAGCAGATGGCAGGGAGCGGAGTTCTTTAGAGATGAGCAGTTCTTC
TRBD1	TRBV11-2	TRBJ2-1	.	CASSLEHRGIYNEQFF	TGTGCCAGCAGCTTAGAGCACAGGGGGATCTACAATGAGCAGTTCTTC
.	TRBV12-3/TRBV12-4	TRBJ2-2	.	CASSPRTENTGELFF	TGTGCCAGCAGTCCAAGGACGGAAAACACCGGGGAGCTGTTTTTT
TRBD1	TRBV30	TRBJ2-5	.	CAWSMTRTGQETQYF	TGTGCCTGGAGCATGACCCGGACAGGACAGGAGACCCAGTACTTC
.	TRBV9	TRBJ2-1	.	CASSVGGGTHEQFF	TGTGCCAGCAGCGTAGGGGGCGGGACCCATGAGCAGTTCTTC
.	TRBV29-1	TRBJ1-1	.	CSVNLNTEAFF	TGCAGCGTGAACTTGAACACTGAAGCTTTCTTT
TRBD1	TRBV5-4	TRBJ2-7	few	CASSLRQGVTYEQYF	TGTGCCAGCAGCTTGAGACAGGGGGTTACCTACGAGCAGTACTTC
.	TRBV9	TRBJ1-6	.	CASSVGGSYNSPLHF	TGTGCCAGCAGCGTAGGCGGATCCTATAATTCACCCCTCCACTTT
TRBD2	TRBV20-1	TRBJ2-7	.	CSARPGGDYYEQYF	TGCAGTGCTAGACCTGGCGGGGACTATTACGAGCAGTACTTC
.	TRBV20-1	TRBJ2-1	.	CSARMAVYNEQFF	TGCAGTGCTCGCATGGCTGTGTACAATGAGCAGTTCTTC
.	TRBV13	TRBJ2-7	.	CASSLDGVRGIDEQYF	TGTGCCAGCAGCTTAGATGGGGTACGAGGGATCGACGAGCAGTACTTC
TRBD2	TRBV18	TRBJ2-5	.	CASSPTLPGRGQETQYF	TGTGCCAGCTCACCAACCTTGCCCGGGAGGGGACAAGAGACCCAGTACTTC
TRBD1	TRBV2	TRBJ1-5	.	CASTSQGQGDQPQHF	TGTGCCAGCACCTCCCAGGGACAGGGAGATCAGCCCCAGCATTTT
TRBD1	TRBV20-1	TRBJ1-2	.	CSAPDRASGYTF	TGCAGTGCACCGGACAGGGCCTCCGGCTACACCTTC
.	TRBV20-1	TRBJ2-2	.	CSARDRTNTGELFF	TGCAGTGCTAGAGATAGGACAAACACCGGGGAGCTGTTTTTT
.	TRBV9	TRBJ2-6	.	CASSVAVLLSSGANVLTF	TGTGCCAGCAGCGTAGCTGTCCTCCTGAGCTCTGGGGCCAACGTCCTGACTTTC
TRBD1	TRBV29-1	TRBJ1-2	once	CSVAPWAGTGNYGYTF	TGCAGCGTCGCCCCTTGGGCTGGGACAGGGAACTATGGCTACACCTTC
.	TRBV12-3/TRBV12-4	TRBJ1-5	.	CASTLGTIGQPQHF	TGTGCCAGCACCTTAGGGACGATTGGGCAGCCCCAGCATTTT
.	TRBV2	TRBJ2-7	.	CASSEAGETFEYEQYF	TGTGCCAGCAGTGAAGCGGGCGAGACATTTGAGTACGAGCAGTACTTC
.	TRBV7-3	TRBJ1-2	.	CASSSQGDVGYTF	TGTGCCAGCAGCTCGCAGGGTGATGTTGGCTACACCTTC
TRBD2	TRBV9	TRBJ2-7	.	CASSVGTSGTQYF	TGTGCCAGCAGCGTTGGGACTAGCGGGACGCAGTACTTC
TRBD2	TRBV6-1	TRBJ2-3	.	CASRGLAGGKNTDTQYF	TGTGCCAGCAGGGGACTAGCGGGGGGCAAGAACACAGATACGCAGTATTTT
TRBD2	TRBV19	TRBJ2-1	.	CASSDLPGERGNNEQFF	TGTGCCAGTAGTGACCTCCCAGGCGAGCGGGGGAACAATGAGCAGTTCTTC
.	TRBV5-6	TRBJ1-2	.	CASSSEHLSLGYYGYTF	TGTGCCAGCAGCTCCGAGCACTTAAGCCTGGGGTATTATGGCTACACCTTC
TRBD1	TRBV27	TRBJ1-2	.	CASSLLTPTGAYGYTF	TGTGCCAGCAGTTTACTAACACCGACAGGGGCTTATGGCTACACCTTC
TRBD1	TRBV3-1	TRBJ1-4	.	CASRPGTGTEKLFF	TGTGCCAGCAGGCCCGGGACAGGGACTGAAAAACTGTTTTTT
.	TRBV28	TRBJ2-2	.	CASSLSSDGGELFF	TGTGCCAGCAGTTTATCTAGCGACGGCGGGGAGCTGTTTTTT
.	TRBV5-4	TRBJ2-6	.	CASSLEDGANVLTF	TGTGCCAGCAGCTTGGAGGATGGGGCCAACGTCCTGACTTTC
.	TRBV19	TRBJ1-1	once	CASSEQGNTEAFF	TGTGCCAGTAGTGAACAGGGGAACACTGAAGCTTTCTTT
TRBD2	TRBV20-1	TRBJ2-3	.	CSASPSGVSDTQYF	TGCAGTGCTAGTCCTAGCGGGGTGTCAGATACGCAGTATTTT
.	TRBV20-1	TRBJ1-1	.	CSAFKIAPDVANTEAFF	TGCAGTGCTTTCAAGATCGCTCCGGACGTAGCGAACACTGAAGCTTTCTTT
.	TRBV30	TRBJ2-3	.	CAWSVSGDTQYF	TGTGCCTGGAGTGTTTCGGGGGATACGCAGTATTTT